This T cell receptor beta chain was retrieved from a study of metastatic and nonmetastatic thyroid tumors. All patients were treatment-naive before thyroid surgery. Germline trimming cut 6 bases from V and 4 bases from J; bases unmatched to any gene: 11. The CDR3 runs 17 residues. Germline CDR1 is MNHNS and CDR2 is SASEGT. By share of the sample, this clone is medium-sized (0.01 to 0.1%). TCRdb reassembled clones from the PCR reads with MiXCR. The data hold 25,000 to 30,000 clones, with 3.5% to 4% observed a single time. Sequenced sample: blood. V usage is TRBV6-1 and J usage is TRBJ2-2, with 10 nucleotides matching TRBD1. The TCR sequence derives from a male donor with papillary thyroid cancer or a benign thyroid nodule (not recorded which). Some clones in this sample may be carry-over from other donors' samples. The CDR3 DNA is TGTGCCAGCAGACCAACCGGGACAGGGGACCTCACCGGGGAGCTGTTTTTT. It codes for CASRPTGTGDLTGELFF.